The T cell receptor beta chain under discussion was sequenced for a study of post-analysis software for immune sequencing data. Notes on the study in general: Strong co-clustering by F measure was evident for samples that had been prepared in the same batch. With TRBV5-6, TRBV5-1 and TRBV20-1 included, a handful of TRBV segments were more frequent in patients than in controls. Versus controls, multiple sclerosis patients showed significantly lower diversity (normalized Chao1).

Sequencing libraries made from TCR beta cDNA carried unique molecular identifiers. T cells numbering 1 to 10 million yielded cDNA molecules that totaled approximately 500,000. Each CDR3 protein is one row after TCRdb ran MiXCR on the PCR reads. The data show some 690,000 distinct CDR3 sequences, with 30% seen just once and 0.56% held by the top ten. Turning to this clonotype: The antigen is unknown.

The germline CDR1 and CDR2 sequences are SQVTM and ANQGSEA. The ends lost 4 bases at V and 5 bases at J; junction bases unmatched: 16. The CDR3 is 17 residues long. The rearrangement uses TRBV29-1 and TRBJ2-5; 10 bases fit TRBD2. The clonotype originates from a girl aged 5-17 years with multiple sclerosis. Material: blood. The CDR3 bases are TGCAGCGTTGTACCGCTAGCGGGGGAGCATTCATTCGAGACCCAGTACTTC. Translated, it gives CSVVPLAGEHSFETQYF.